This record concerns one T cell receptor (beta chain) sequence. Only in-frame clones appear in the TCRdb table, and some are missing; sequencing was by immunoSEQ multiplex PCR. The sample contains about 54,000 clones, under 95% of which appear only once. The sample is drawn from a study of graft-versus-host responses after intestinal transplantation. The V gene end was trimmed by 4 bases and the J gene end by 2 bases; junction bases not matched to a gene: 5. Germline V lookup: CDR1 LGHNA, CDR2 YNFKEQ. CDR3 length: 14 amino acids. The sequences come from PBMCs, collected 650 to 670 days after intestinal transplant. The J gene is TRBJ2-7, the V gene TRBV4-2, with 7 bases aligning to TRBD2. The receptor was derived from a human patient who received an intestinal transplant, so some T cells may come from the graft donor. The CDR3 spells CASSPTGGTYEQYF. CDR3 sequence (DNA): TGTGCCAGCAGCCCAACCGGGGGGACCTACGAGCAGTACTTC.